The T cell receptor (beta chain) under discussion was sequenced for a study of cytomegalovirus exposure and HLA in healthy donors (dated by TCRdb to about 2017). Study-level background: An earlier analysis of roughly 500 of the donors reported approximately 290 Gb of sequence data and more than 90 million unique TCR beta sequences from 150 million to 200 million T cells. Roughly 300 gigabases of sequencing data and tens of millions of unique TCR sequences were included in an early release covering around 650 HLA-typed donors. Of the roughly 400 genotyped donors, roughly 85% fell in the genetic ancestry cluster associated with self-reported Caucasian donors. The aim of the study was to test whether cataloging public T cell receptors could identify signatures of past pathogen exposure. The T cell repertoires of 666 subjects were profiled by immunosequencing and related to cytomegalovirus serostatus. In addition to the first cohort of roughly 670 subjects, a separate validation cohort of approximately 130 different subjects was used. To predict cytomegalovirus infection status, the study combined high-throughput TCR immunosequencing, statistical association of individual TCRs with disease status, and machine learning. A later analysis re-analyzed previously published TCR beta repertoires from roughly 690 donors and added high-resolution HLA genotyping to study TCR occurrence patterns. In the later analysis, no new phenotypic data were used to find candidate immune exposures; instead, reliance was placed on TCR beta sequences and their occurrence across donors. An earlier analysis of fewer than 750 of the donors used high-throughput TCR beta sequencing to judge whether each TCR beta V gene segment behaved as functional or pseudogenic. Donor age, sex, ethnicity and CMV serostatus were compiled together with the repertoire data. A later genetic analysis used genome-wide SNP genotypes for about three fifths of the 666 donors, treating that subset as a discovery cohort. All discovery cohort repertoires had been generated using a single sequencing platform. Class I and class II HLA loci were covered by the typing at four-digit resolution. Typing coverage differed by locus: A, B, C, DRB1 and DQB1 were typed in about 620-640 donors, DQA1 in about 560, DPA1 in some 610, and DPB1 in 400 to 490. Because of strong linkage in the cohort, a handful of DR-DQ haplotypes were treated as single units for association and clustering. Among 398 genotyped donors of the cohort, an average of approximately 240,000 unique TCR beta nucleotide sequences were sequenced per donor, approximately 20% of them non-productive. What the study reported, not specific to this receptor: Strong co-occurrence of HLA alleles, especially DR and DQ, made assigning TCR associations to individual alleles difficult. In vitro tests confirmed that a few of the cytomegalovirus-associated TCR beta chains recognize cytomegalovirus antigens. A further reported finding was that TCR beta sequences accurately predicted the HLA-A and HLA-B alleles for most subjects in the first cohort. Broadly in line with IMGT annotations, most TCR beta V segments showed up in productive rearrangements about 90% or about 30% of the time in an earlier analysis of roughly 590 of the donors. The authors suggested that the approach could potentially be generalized to other disease states and immunological phenotypes. Because HLA typing was missing for some donors at each locus, association tests included only the typed subset. Compared with equally common non-associated chains, HLA-associated TCR beta chains in a later analysis were more clonally expanded and had lower generation probabilities. The classifier was reported to diagnose cytomegalovirus status with high specificity and sensitivity in both the original and validation cohorts. In a later analysis, several top co-occurrence clusters were reported to appear linked to parvovirus B19, influenza, CMV and Epstein-Barr virus. The presence/absence analyses assumed that sequencing depth was roughly uniform across donors, and that assumption may not be true. In this cohort, only TCR beta chains were sequenced, and detectable features were limited by the absence of alpha or paired-chain data. In a later analysis, the rate of TCR association differed among HLA loci, with DRB1 alleles having the most associated TCRs and HLA-C alleles having the fewest. A group of highly shared sequence variants was considered likely to be a technical artifact of the sequencing pipeline. The earlier analysis of some 560 of the donors excluded 15 to 20 rarely observed V segments, including chromosome 9 orphons, because counts were too low. Across donors, most TCR sequences were observed very rarely, whereas some public TCRs were present in many individuals. Linkage disequilibrium might explain the correlated functional status among segregating V segments, but an unknown experimental factor could not be ruled out. An association between a missense DCLRE1C variant and V-gene and J-gene trimming of TCR beta chains was found in a later genetic analysis and replicated in an independent cohort. Specific HLA alleles were associated with some 15,000 TCR beta sequences at a false discovery rate of 0.05 in a later analysis. Because the 87-base-pair reads could not distinguish some IMGT-functional V segments, including TRBV6-2 and TRBV6-3, those segments were excluded. According to a later genetic analysis, donors in an Asian-associated ancestry cluster had fewer N-insertions in productive TCRs than the roughly 660-donor mean. In the study, around 160 TCR beta chains were listed as associated with cytomegalovirus. For the cohort, immune exposure information was limited to CMV serostatus. A later analysis found that most CMV-associated TCR beta chains appeared HLA-restricted, with HLA associations seemingly driven largely by CMV exposure.

Including the terminal cysteine and phenylalanine, the CDR3 comprises 15 residues. Kept here is only the CDR3 DNA, which spans 45 bases and is read in frame from base 1. From V the trimming removes 5 bases and from J it removes 4 bases, while the gene matches leave 9 bases of the junction unaccounted for. Via the germline V gene, CDR1 is SGHVS and CDR2 FNYEAQ. This clone appeared a few times. Its target antigen remains unknown. Base qualities are missing; no much larger clone stands one base away. Library method: the immunoSEQ multiplex PCR assay. The multiplex PCR relied on a mix of 60 forward primers for TCR Vbeta segments and 13 reverse primers for TCR Jbeta segments. Amplification of the CDR3 region of rearranged TCR beta genes was performed with a multiplex PCR assay on genomic DNA. On the Illumina HiSeq System, the amplified TCR beta libraries were sequenced as 87-base-pair reads. On the study's bioinformatics: Across the 700 or so repertoires, a later analysis counted tens of millions of unique TCR beta chains, roughly 11 million of which were shared by at least two donors. Raw reads were error-corrected and collapsed into unique sequences with a nearest-neighbor algorithm that merged closely related sequences to remove PCR and sequencing errors. CDR3 sequences were aligned to IMGT reference sequences to assign V, D and J gene segments. For a sequence to be retained, at least a six-nucleotide match to both a V gene segment and a J gene segment was required. A rearrangement counted as productive if the CDR3 had no stop codons and remained in frame with V and J, and every other rearrangement counted as non-productive. CDR3 was defined according to IMGT convention as the region running from the second conserved V-encoded cysteine to the conserved J-encoded phenylalanine. Sequences without an unambiguous match to a single V gene segment were excluded from the earlier analysis of 450 to 750 of the donors. An earlier analysis of 587 of the donors classified V segments as functional when productive rearrangements were above 56.7% and as segregating when the standard deviation between donors was above 5%. A statistical classification framework was developed to diagnose cytomegalovirus status using the catalog of TCR beta chain sequences. In a later analysis, TCR nucleotide sequences were compared against IMGT/GENE-DB human TR gene sequences so that V and J genes could be assigned. Using the TCRdist pipeline, a later analysis assigned CDR3 sequences along with most-parsimonious VDJ recombination scenarios. In a later analysis, every TCR beta chain was defined by the combination of its CDR3 amino acid sequence and its V-gene family, and reads without a unique V-gene family were dropped. To address suspected cross-contamination and a sequencing artifact, a later analysis removed roughly 640 highly shared, low-generation-probability nucleotide sequences. In a later analysis, a clonal expansion index was calculated for each public chain from normalized within-repertoire ranks of inferred template counts. In a later analysis, generation probabilities were computed using a VDJ recombination model fitted to out-of-frame rearrangements, and the results were checked against IGoR. In a later analysis, hypergeometric tests were used to score TCR-TCR, TCR-HLA and TCR-CMV co-occurrence, with a repertoire-size bias correction applied to TCR pairs. False discovery rates were estimated in a later analysis by permuting HLA or CMV assignments 20 times. In a later analysis, co-occurring TCRs were grouped using DBSCAN, with TCRdist sequence similarity added in when clustering inside HLA-allele-positive subsets. Repertoires with fewer than 30,000 or more than 120,000 public chains were left out of co-occurrence clustering, as were about 5 repertoires with anomalous nucleotide sharing. As stored in TCRdb, this immuneACCESS dataset retains in-frame rearrangements with V and J assigned. A fraction of the clones does not appear; measured against another copy, unresolved V genes explain less than half of the discrepancy, and the remainder lacks a known reason. Clonal size and the V and J genes are those of that table, whereas D and trimming came from the DNA. This sample is represented by approximately 120,000 clones; about 80% of them were singletons. Clones ranked in the top ten supply 7.7% of the sample.

The cohort comprised fewer than 750 healthy bone marrow donors. All cohort members were sampled while nominally healthy, although unrecorded immune exposures were likely present. The donor was CMV seropositive and belonged to the group of around 300 seropositive cohort members. A peripheral blood sample was collected from each donor, and TCR beta sequencing was performed on peripheral blood mononuclear cells. Genomic DNA was extracted from the blood cell samples with the Qiagen DNeasy Blood Extraction Kit. The V gene is TRBV7-6 and the J gene is TRBJ2-3; 7 of the junction bases match TRBD2. This sequence originates from a woman in her forties or fifties in good health and CMV-seropositive. The source material was PBMCs. In nucleotide form, the sequence is TGTGCCAGCAGCGTAGGGTGGGCGGGAGCAGATACGCAGTATTTT. Protein translation: CASSVGWAGADTQYF.